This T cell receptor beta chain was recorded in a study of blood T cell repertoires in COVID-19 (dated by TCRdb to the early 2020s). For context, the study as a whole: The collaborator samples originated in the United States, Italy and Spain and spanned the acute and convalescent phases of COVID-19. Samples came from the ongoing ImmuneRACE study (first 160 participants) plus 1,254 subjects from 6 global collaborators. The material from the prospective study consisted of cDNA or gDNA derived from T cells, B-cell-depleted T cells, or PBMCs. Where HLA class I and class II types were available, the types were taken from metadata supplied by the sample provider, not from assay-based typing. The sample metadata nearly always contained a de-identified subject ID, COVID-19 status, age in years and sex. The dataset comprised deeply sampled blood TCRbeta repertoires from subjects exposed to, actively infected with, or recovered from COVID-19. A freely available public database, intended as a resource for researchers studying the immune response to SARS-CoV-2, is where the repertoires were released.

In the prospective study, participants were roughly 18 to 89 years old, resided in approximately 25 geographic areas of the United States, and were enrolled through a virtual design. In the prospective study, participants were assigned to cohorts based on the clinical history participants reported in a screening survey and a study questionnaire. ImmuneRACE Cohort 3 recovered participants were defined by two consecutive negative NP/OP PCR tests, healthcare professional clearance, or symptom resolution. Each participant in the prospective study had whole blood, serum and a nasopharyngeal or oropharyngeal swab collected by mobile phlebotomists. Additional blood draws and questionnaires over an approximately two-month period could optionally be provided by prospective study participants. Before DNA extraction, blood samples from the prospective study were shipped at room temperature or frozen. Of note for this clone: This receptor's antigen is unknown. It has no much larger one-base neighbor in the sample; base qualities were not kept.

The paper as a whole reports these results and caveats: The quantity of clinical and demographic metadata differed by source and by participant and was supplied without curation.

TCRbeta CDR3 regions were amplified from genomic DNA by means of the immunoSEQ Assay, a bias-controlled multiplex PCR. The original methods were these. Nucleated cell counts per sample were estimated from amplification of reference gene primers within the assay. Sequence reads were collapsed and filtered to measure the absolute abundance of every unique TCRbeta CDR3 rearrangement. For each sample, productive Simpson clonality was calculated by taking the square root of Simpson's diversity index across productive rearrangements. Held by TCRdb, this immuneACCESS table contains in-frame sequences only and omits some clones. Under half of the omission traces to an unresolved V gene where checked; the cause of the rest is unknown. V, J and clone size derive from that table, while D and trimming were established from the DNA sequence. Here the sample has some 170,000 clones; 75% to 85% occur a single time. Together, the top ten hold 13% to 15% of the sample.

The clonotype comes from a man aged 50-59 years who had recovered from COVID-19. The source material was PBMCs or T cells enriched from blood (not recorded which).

The CDR3 protein is CASSATGNTEAFF. The nucleotides are TGTGCCAGCAGTGCAACAGGGAACACTGAAGCTTTCTTT. The chain employs TRBV2 and TRBJ1-1, and possibly TRBD1, on 5 matching bases. V and J lose 4 bases and 1 base, and a span of 7 bases separates them. Taken from the germline V gene, the CDR1 and CDR2 loops are SNHLY and FYNNEI. Spanning cysteine to phenylalanine, the CDR3 consists of 13 amino acids. Kept here is only the CDR3 DNA, which spans 39 bases and is read in frame from base 1.